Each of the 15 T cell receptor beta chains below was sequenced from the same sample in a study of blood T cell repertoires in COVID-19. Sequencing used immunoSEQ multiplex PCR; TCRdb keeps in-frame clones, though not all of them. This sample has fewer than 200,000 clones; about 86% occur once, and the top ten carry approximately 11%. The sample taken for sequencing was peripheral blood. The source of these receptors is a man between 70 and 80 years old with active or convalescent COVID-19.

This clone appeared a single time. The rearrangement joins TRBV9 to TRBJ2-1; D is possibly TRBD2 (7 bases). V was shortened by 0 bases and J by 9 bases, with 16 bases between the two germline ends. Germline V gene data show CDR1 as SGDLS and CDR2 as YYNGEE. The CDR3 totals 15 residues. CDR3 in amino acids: CASSVGPGGQGEQFF. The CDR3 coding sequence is TGTGCCAGCAGCGTAGGTCCGGGGGGCCAGGGTGAGCAGTTCTTC.

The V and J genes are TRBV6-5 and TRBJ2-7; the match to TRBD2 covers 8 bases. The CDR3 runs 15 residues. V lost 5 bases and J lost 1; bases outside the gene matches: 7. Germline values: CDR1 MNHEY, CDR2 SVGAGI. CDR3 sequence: CASSPPGGISYEQYF. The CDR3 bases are TGTGCCAGCAGTCCGCCGGGGGGGATTTCCTACGAGCAGTACTTC.

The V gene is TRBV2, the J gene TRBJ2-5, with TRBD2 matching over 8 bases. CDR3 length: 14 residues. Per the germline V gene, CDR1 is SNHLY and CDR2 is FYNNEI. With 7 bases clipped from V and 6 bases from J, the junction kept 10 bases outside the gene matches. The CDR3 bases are TGTGCCAGCAATAATCGGGGGGGCGTAAAGACCCAGTACTTC. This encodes CASNNRGGVKTQYF.

The CDR3 sequence is CASSTGSIDYGYTF. In DNA form, the CDR3 reads TGTGCCAGTAGTACAGGAAGTATCGACTATGGCTACACCTTC. The genes are TRBV19 and TRBJ1-2; D gene ambiguous. With 4 bases removed from V and 3 bases from J, the gap between germline ends came to 12 bases. This CDR3 has 14 amino acids. The germline V gene has CDR1 LNHDA and CDR2 SQIVND (reference sequence).

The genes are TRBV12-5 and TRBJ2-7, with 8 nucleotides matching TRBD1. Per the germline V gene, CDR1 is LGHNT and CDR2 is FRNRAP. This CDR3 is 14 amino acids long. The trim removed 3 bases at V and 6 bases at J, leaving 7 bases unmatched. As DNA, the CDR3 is TGTGCTAGTGGTTTTTCTGGACAGGGAAGCGAGCAGTACTTC. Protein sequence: CASGFSGQGSEQYF.

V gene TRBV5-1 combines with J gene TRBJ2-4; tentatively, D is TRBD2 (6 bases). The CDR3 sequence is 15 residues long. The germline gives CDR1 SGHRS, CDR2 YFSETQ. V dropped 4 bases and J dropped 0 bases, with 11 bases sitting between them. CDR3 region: CASSPGGIAKNIQYF. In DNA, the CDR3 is TGCGCCAGCAGCCCTGGGGGGATAGCCAAAAACATTCAGTACTTC.

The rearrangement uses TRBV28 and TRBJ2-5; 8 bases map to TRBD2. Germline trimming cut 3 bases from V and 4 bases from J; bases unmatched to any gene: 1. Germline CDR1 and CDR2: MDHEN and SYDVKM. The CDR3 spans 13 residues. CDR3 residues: CASSFGTRETQYF. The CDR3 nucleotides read TGTGCCAGCAGTTTTGGGACTAGAGAGACCCAGTACTTC.

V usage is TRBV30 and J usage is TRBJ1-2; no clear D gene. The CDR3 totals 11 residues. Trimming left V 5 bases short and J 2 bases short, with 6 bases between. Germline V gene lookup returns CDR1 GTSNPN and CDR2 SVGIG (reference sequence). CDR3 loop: CAWARNYGYTF. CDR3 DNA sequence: TGTGCCTGGGCCAGAAACTATGGCTACACCTTC.

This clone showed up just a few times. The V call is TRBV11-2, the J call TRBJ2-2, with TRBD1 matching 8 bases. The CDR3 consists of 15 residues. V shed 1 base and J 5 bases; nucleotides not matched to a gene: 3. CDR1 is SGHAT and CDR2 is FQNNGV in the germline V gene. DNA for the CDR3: TGTGCCAGCAGCTTAGTGACAGGGGTTACCGGGGAGCTGTTTTTT. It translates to CASSLVTGVTGELFF.

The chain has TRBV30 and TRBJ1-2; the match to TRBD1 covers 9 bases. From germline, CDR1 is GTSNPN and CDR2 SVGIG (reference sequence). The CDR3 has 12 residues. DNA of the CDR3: TGTGCGGCCACAGGGGGCTTGGGGGGCTACACCTTC. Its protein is CAATGGLGGYTF.

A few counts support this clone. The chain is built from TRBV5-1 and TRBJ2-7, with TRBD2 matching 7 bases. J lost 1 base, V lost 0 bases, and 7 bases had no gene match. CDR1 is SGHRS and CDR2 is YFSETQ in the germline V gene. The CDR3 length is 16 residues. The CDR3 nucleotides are TGCGCCAGCAGCTTGGCCCCGCTAGCGGAATCCTACGAGCAGTACTTC. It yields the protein CASSLAPLAESYEQYF.

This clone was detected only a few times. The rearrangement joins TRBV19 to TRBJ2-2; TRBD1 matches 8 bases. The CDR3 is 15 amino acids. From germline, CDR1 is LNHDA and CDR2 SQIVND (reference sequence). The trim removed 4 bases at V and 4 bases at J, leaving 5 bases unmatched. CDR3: CASSTGTGSTGELFF. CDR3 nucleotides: TGTGCCAGTAGTACCGGGACAGGTTCCACCGGGGAGCTGTTTTTT.

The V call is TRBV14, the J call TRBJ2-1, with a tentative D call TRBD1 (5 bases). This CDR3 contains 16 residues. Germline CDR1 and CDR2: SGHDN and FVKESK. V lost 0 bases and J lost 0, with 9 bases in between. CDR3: CASSQEGPRSYNEQFF. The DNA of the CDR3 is TGTGCCAGCAGCCAAGAGGGGCCACGCTCCTACAATGAGCAGTTCTTC.

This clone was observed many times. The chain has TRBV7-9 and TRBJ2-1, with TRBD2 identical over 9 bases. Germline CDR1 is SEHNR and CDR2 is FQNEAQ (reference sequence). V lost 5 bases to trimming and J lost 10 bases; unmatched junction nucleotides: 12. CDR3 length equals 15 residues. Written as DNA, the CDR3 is TGTGCCAGCAGCCCGCGGGCTAGCGGGATAGTAGAGCAGTTCTTC. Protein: CASSPRASGIVEQFF.

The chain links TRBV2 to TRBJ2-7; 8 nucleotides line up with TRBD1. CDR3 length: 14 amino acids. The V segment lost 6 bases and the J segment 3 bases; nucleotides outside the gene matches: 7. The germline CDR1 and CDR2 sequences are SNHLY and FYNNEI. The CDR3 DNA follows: TGTGCCAGCAGGAGGGGACAGGTTATCTACGAGCAGTACTTC. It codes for CASRRGQVIYEQYF.